These 5 T cell receptor beta chains were all obtained from the same sample, sequenced in a study of cytomegalovirus exposure and HLA in healthy donors (dated by TCRdb to 2015 to 2018). The library was obtained by the immunoSEQ multiplex PCR assay. For the multiplex PCR, a mixture combining 60 forward primers for TCR Vbeta segments and 13 reverse primers for TCR Jbeta segments was used. In TCRdb, the immuneACCESS table is reduced to in-frame sequences with V and J assigned. These tables do not hold every clone; where another copy was compared, an unresolved V gene accounts for under half, and the others remain unexplained. The sample has about 170,000 clones on record, around 77% of them singletons. The ten largest clonotypes hold around 3.1% of the sample. Sequences were obtained from PBMCs. The receptors originated from a female donor in good health and CMV-seronegative.

This clone was counted between two and nine times. The CDR3, as DNA: TGTGCCAGCAGTGACCCTCCGGGGGAGCAGTACTTC. Protein sequence: CASSDPPGEQYF. This chain uses TRBV6-4 with TRBJ2-7, with D perhaps matching TRBD2 (5 bases). From germline, CDR1 is MRHNA and CDR2 SNTAGT. The CDR3 is 12 residues long. V was shortened by 2 bases and J by 7 bases, with 9 bases between the two germline ends.

The chain combines TRBV28 with TRBJ1-4; a weak D match, TRBD1 (6 bases). V lost 7 bases to trimming and J lost 6 bases, with 12 bases between them. Germline CDR1 and CDR2: MDHEN and SYDVKM. The CDR3 consists of 13 residues. The CDR3 sequence: CASKTGTYEKLFF. CDR3 DNA: TGTGCCAGCAAAACAGGGACGTATGAAAAACTGTTTTTT.

The J gene is TRBJ1-6, the V gene TRBV28; 7 bases align to TRBD1. CDR1 and CDR2 from the germline V gene are MDHEN and SYDVKM. The J segment lost 9 bases and the V segment lost 4 bases, leaving 6 bases of the junction unmatched. This CDR3 is built from 14 residues. For the CDR3, the DNA is TGTGCCAGCAGTTCCTCAGGGGGAGGTTCACCCCTCCACTTT. Protein: CASSSSGGGSPLHF.

CDR3: CATSPQGASQPQHF. DNA of the CDR3: TGTGCCACCAGCCCACAGGGGGCGAGTCAGCCCCAGCATTTT. The chain is built from TRBV15 and TRBJ1-5; 9 nucleotides line up with TRBD1. V trimming: 5 bases; J trimming: 6 bases; junction bases outside the gene matches: 5. This CDR3 comprises 14 residues. CDR1 LNHNV and CDR2 YYDKDF come from the germline V gene (reference sequence).

This chain joins TRBV4-1 and TRBJ2-1; 10 bases align to TRBD2. Germline V gene lookup returns CDR1 MGHRA and CDR2 YSYEKL. The CDR3 is 16 amino acids. The J segment lost 6 bases and the V segment lost 3 bases, leaving 8 bases of the junction unmatched. The DNA of the CDR3 is TGCGCCAGCAGCCACCCTCTAGCGGGAGCGGGCAATGAGCAGTTCTTC. Translated: CASSHPLAGAGNEQFF.